These 12 T cell receptor beta chains were all obtained from the same sample, sequenced in a study of technical replicates of blood from a few donors. Only in-frame clones appear in the TCRdb table, and some are missing; sequencing was by immunoSEQ multiplex PCR. The table lists some 87,000 clones, around nine tenths of them singletons, with 0.3% to 0.5% in the top ten. Sequences were obtained from T cells isolated from PBMCs. Receptors originate from a human donor in good health.

The rearrangement links TRBV10-1 to TRBJ2-1; 7 bases are a match to TRBD1. The CDR3 has 14 residues. Germline assignment: CDR1 WNHNN and CDR2 SYGVQD (reference sequence). V dropped 6 bases and J dropped 7; count of bases not matched to a gene: 9. CDR3: CASSDTTGQNEQFF. The CDR3, as DNA: TGCGCCAGCAGCGATACGACAGGGCAGAATGAGCAGTTCTTC.

This clone showed up just a few times. J is TRBJ1-2 and V is TRBV14; possibly TRBD1 for D (6 bases). Germline loops: CDR1 SGHDN, CDR2 FVKESK. The CDR3 totals 15 residues. V was pared by 1 base and J by 3 bases, with 12 bases between. Here the CDR3 DNA reads TGTGCCAGCAGCCAAGTTACGGGACACCACTATGGCTACACCTTC. The encoded protein is CASSQVTGHHYGYTF. Full variable domain (rest looked up from reference TRBV14 and TRBJ1-2): EAGVTQFPSHSVIEKGQTVTLRCDPISGHDNLYWYRRVMGKEIKFLLHFVKESKQDESGMPNNRFLAERTGGTYSTLKVQPAELEDSGVYFCASSQVTGHHYGYTFGSGTRLTVV.

V and J are TRBV5-4 and TRBJ2-1; 10 bases fit TRBD1. The CDR3 has 15 residues. Trimming removed 3 bases from V and 1 base from J; junction bases left unmatched: 1. Germline CDR1 SGHNT, CDR2 YYREEE (reference sequence). The CDR3 region is CASSWDRGSYNEQFF. The DNA for the CDR3 is TGTGCCAGCAGCTGGGACAGGGGTTCCTACAATGAGCAGTTCTTC.

The CDR3, as DNA: TGTGCCACAGGGTGGAATGAAAAACTGTTTTTT. Translated: CATGWNEKLFF. The genes are TRBV10-3 and TRBJ1-4; D is possibly TRBD1 (5 bases). From germline, CDR1 is ENHRY and CDR2 SYGVKD. The CDR3 sequence is 11 residues long. The V gene lost 10 bases and the J gene lost 5 bases, with 8 bases spanning the gap.

V gene TRBV4-3 combines with J gene TRBJ2-1, with TRBD2 matching 12 bases. Germline assignment: CDR1 LGHNA and CDR2 YSLEER. J gave up 6 bases and V 4 bases, and 4 bases lay outside the gene matches. This CDR3 has 15 residues. CDR3 nucleotides: TGCGCCAGCAGCCGGCGGACTAGCGGGATCAATGAGCAGTTCTTC. Protein product: CASSRRTSGINEQFF.

The genes are TRBV7-9 and TRBJ1-1; D ambiguous. V gave up 6 bases and J gave up 2 bases, with 10 bases separating them. The CDR3 spans 13 residues. Looked up from germline, CDR1 is SEHNR and CDR2 is FQNEAQ (reference sequence). The CDR3 nucleotides read TGTGCCAGCAGACTCGCCGTAAACACTGAAGCTTTCTTT. Its translation is CASRLAVNTEAFF.

V and J are TRBV2 and TRBJ2-7; 7 positions agree with TRBD2. Trimming removed 4 bases from V and 7 bases from J; junction bases left unmatched: 10. CDR1 is SNHLY and CDR2 is FYNNEI in the germline V gene. There are 14 residues in the CDR3. Written as DNA, the CDR3 is TGTGCCAGCAGTGTAAGTGGCGGGAGTTTGGAGCAGTACTTC. This codes for CASSVSGGSLEQYF. Combining the CDR3 with reference TRBV2 and TRBJ2-7 gives the whole variable domain EPEVTQTPSHQVTQMGQEVILRCVPISNHLYFYWYRQILGQKVEFLVSFYNNEISEKSEIFDDQFSVERPDGSNFTLKIRSTKLEDSAMYFCASSVSGGSLEQYFGPGTRLTVT.

V and J are TRBV11-3 and TRBJ2-5; D uncertain. V lost 2 bases and J 4 bases, leaving 8 bases between the germline ends. This CDR3 contains 13 residues. CDR1 and CDR2 (germline): SGHNT, YENEEA. CDR3 bases: TGTGCCAGCAGCTTAATAGAGTCAGAGACCCAGTACTTC. It codes for CASSLIESETQYF.

The chain uses TRBV30 and TRBJ1-3; D not resolved. The CDR3 is made up of 13 amino acids. The germline gives CDR1 GTSNPN, CDR2 SVGIG (reference sequence). The germline V and J ends were trimmed by 0 bases and 5 bases, with 8 bases remaining between them. The CDR3 sequence: CAWSVQPRNTIYF. CDR3 nucleotides: TGTGCCTGGAGTGTGCAACCTAGAAACACCATATATTTT. The variable domain in full, completed from reference TRBV30 and TRBJ1-3, reads SQTIHQWPATLVQPVGSPLSLECTVEGTSNPNLYWYRQAAGRGLQLLFYSVGIGQISSEVPQNLSASRPQDRQFILSSKKLLLSDSGFYLCAWSVQPRNTIYFGEGSWLTVV.

The gene calls are TRBV4-1 and TRBJ2-7; TRBD2 matches at 7 bases. With 0 bases clipped from V and 0 bases from J, the junction kept 8 bases outside the gene matches. Germline V lookup: CDR1 MGHRA, CDR2 YSYEKL. There are 17 residues in the CDR3. CDR3 residues: CASSQEVPAGSSYEQYF. The CDR3 bases are TGCGCCAGCAGCCAAGAAGTCCCAGCGGGGAGCTCCTACGAGCAGTACTTC.

The rearrangement uses TRBV19 and TRBJ1-5; 9 bases match TRBD1. In germline, CDR1 is LNHDA, CDR2 SQIVND (reference sequence). The J segment lost 4 bases and the V segment lost 8 bases, leaving 6 bases of the junction unmatched. The CDR3 has 14 residues. CDR3 amino acids: CASEDRGYNQPQHF. CDR3 DNA: TGTGCCAGTGAGGACAGGGGCTATAATCAGCCCCAGCATTTT.

The rearrangement uses TRBV30 and TRBJ2-7, with D tentatively TRBD1 (5 bases). This CDR3 has 14 residues. Germline V lookup: CDR1 GTSNPN, CDR2 SVGIG (reference sequence). Trimming shortened V by 2 bases and J by 0 bases, and 11 bases separated the two germline ends. CDR3 sequence: CAWSRGGSSYEQYF. CDR3 nucleotides: TGTGCCTGGAGTAGGGGCGGTAGCTCCTACGAGCAGTACTTC.